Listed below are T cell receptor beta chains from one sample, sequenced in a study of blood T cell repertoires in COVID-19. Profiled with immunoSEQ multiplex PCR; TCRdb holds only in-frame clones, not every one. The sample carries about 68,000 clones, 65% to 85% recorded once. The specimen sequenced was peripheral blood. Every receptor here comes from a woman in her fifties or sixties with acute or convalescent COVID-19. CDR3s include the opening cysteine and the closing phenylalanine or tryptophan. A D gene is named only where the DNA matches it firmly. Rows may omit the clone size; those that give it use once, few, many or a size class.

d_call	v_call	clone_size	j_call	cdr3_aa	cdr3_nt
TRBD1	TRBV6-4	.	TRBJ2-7	CASSETGGQQYF	TGTGCCAGCAGTGAAACAGGGGGCCAGCAGTACTTC
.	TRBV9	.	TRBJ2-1	CASTGVGNEQFF	TGTGCCAGCACCGGGGTTGGCAATGAGCAGTTCTTC
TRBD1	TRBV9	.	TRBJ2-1	CASSDRDRVIDEQFF	TGTGCCAGCAGCGACCGGGACAGGGTGATCGATGAGCAGTTCTTC
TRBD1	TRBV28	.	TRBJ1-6	CAIRGGAGSSYNSPLHF	TGTGCCATCAGGGGGGGTGCAGGGAGCTCCTATAATTCACCCCTCCACTTT
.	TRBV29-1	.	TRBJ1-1	CSVRQEESTEAFF	TGCAGCGTGCGACAGGAGGAGAGCACTGAAGCTTTCTTT
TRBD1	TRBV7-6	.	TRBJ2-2	CASSSQGADTGELFF	TGTGCCAGCAGCTCACAGGGGGCTGACACCGGGGAGCTGTTTTTT
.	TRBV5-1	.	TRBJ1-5	CASSSFPDQPQHF	TGCGCCAGCAGCTCGTTTCCGGATCAGCCCCAGCATTTT
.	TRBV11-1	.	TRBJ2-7	CASSPLAGASSYEQYF	TGTGCCAGCAGCCCCCTGGCAGGGGCCAGCTCCTACGAGCAGTACTTC
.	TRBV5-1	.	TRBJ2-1	CASSPGQYSYNEQFF	TGCGCCAGCAGCCCCGGACAGTACTCCTACAATGAGCAGTTCTTC
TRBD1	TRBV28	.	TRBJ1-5	CASSSGDRGRGQPQHF	TGTGCCAGCAGTTCGGGGGACAGGGGGCGAGGTCAGCCCCAGCATTTT
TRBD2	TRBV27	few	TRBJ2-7	CVTSGRFNEQYF	TGCGTAACTAGCGGGAGGTTCAACGAGCAGTACTTC
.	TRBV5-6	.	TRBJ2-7	CASSDRWAPPYEQYF	TGTGCCAGCAGCGACCGCTGGGCGCCCCCCTACGAGCAGTACTTC
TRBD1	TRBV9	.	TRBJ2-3	CASSGDRGRTDTQYF	TGTGCCAGCAGCGGGGACAGGGGGCGCACAGATACGCAGTATTTT
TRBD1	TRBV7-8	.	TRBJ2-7	CATRGPLRTGPYEQYF	TGTGCCACTAGGGGGCCCCTACGAACCGGCCCCTACGAGCAGTACTTC
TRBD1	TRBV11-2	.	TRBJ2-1	CASSYGQGSYNEQFF	TGTGCCAGCAGCTACGGACAGGGATCCTACAATGAGCAGTTCTTC
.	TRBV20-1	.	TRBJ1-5	CSASRGTNQPQHF	TGCAGTGCTAGTAGGGGCACCAATCAGCCCCAGCATTTT
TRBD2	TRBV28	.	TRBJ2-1	CASSSTLAGGYNEQFF	TGTGCCAGCAGTTCAACTCTAGCGGGAGGCTACAATGAGCAGTTCTTC
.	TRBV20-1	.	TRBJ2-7	CSASENYEQYF	TGCAGTGCTAGCGAGAACTACGAGCAGTACTTC
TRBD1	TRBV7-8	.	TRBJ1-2	CASSLANSGTGSPTF	TGTGCCAGCAGCTTAGCCAATTCCGGGACAGGGAGCCCCACCTTC
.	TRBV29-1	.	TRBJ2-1	CSVELATSYNEQFF	TGCAGCGTTGAATTAGCGACCTCCTACAATGAGCAGTTCTTC
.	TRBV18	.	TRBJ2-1	CASSLLGSNEQFF	TGTGCCAGCTCACTCCTAGGCTCCAATGAGCAGTTCTTC
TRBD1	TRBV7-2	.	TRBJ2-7	CASSAQASGTVPYEQYF	TGTGCCAGCAGCGCCCAAGCGTCCGGGACAGTTCCCTACGAGCAGTACTTC
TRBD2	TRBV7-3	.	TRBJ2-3	CASSLGTGGPDTQYF	TGTGCCAGCAGCTTAGGGACGGGAGGGCCAGATACGCAGTATTTT
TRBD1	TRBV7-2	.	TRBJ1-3	CASSLEKTGPLSGNTIYF	TGTGCCAGCAGCTTAGAGAAGACAGGGCCCCTCTCTGGAAACACCATATATTTT
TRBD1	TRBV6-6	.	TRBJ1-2	CASSRSSDRGSGYTF	TGTGCCAGCAGTCGCTCCTCGGACAGGGGTAGTGGCTACACCTTC
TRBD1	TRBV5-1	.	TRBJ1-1	CASSGGQGVNTEAFF	TGCGCCAGCAGCGGGGGACAGGGGGTGAACACTGAAGCTTTCTTT
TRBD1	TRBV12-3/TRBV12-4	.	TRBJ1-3	CASSLGQGDTIYF	TGTGCCAGCAGTCTTGGACAGGGGGACACCATATATTTT
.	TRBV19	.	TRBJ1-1	CASSIQGRAEAFF	TGTGCCAGTAGTATCCAGGGGAGGGCTGAAGCTTTCTTT
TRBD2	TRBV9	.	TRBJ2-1	CASRPGLAGGNEQFF	TGTGCCAGCCGACCGGGACTAGCGGGGGGGAATGAGCAGTTCTTC
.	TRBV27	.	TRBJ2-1	CASSRNRVSGYNEQFF	TGTGCCAGCAGTAGAAACAGGGTATCAGGATACAATGAGCAGTTCTTC
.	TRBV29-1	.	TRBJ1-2	CSVTTGLGNGYTF	TGCAGCGTTACAACAGGGCTGGGAAATGGCTACACCTTC
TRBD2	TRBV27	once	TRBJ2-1	CASRPSGAPYNEQFF	TGTGCCAGCAGACCAAGCGGGGCCCCCTACAATGAGCAGTTCTTC
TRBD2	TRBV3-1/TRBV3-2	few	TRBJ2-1	CASSQVGTSGGASYNEQFF	TGTGCCAGCAGCCAAGTCGGGACTAGCGGGGGGGCCTCCTACAATGAGCAGTTCTTC
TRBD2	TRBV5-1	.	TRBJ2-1	CASSLEGTSRHEQFF	TGCGCCAGCAGCTTGGAAGGGACTAGCAGGCATGAGCAGTTCTTC
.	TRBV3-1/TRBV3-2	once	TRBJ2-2	CASSQGYTNTGELFF	TGTGCCAGCAGCCAAGGTTACACGAACACCGGGGAGCTGTTTTTT
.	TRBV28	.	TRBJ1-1	CASSPEVRRESGTEAFF	TGTGCCAGCAGTCCCGAGGTTAGGAGGGAATCGGGCACTGAAGCTTTCTTT
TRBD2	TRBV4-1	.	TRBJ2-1	CASSRTSGSEFRSYNEQFF	TGCGCCAGCAGCCGCACTAGCGGGAGTGAGTTTAGGTCCTACAATGAGCAGTTCTTC
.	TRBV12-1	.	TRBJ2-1	CASQMGTSGGDEQFF	TGTGCCAGCCAGATGGGGACTAGCGGGGGGGATGAGCAGTTCTTC
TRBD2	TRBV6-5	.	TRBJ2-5	CASGRERGETQYF	TGTGCCAGCGGGAGGGAGAGGGGAGAGACCCAGTACTTC
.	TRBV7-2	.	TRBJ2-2	CASSLGLATGELFF	TGTGCCAGCAGCTTAGGCCTAGCTACCGGGGAGCTGTTTTTT
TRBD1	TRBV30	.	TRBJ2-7	CAWRVTGAWSYEQYF	TGTGCCTGGAGAGTAACAGGGGCTTGGTCCTACGAGCAGTACTTC
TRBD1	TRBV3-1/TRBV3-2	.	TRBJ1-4	CASSQPRGTVGPTNEKLFF	TGTGCCAGCAGCCAACCCCGGGGGACAGTGGGCCCAACTAATGAAAAACTGTTTTTT
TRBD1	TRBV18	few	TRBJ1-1	CASSPAQQGAMNTEAFF	TGTGCCAGCTCACCCGCCCAACAGGGGGCGATGAACACTGAAGCTTTCTTT
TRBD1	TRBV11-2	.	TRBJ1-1	CASRVRTGDTEAFF	TGTGCCAGCAGGGTAAGGACAGGGGACACTGAAGCTTTCTTT
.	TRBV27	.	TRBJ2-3	CASSLGAGGTDTQYF	TGTGCCAGCAGTCTAGGCGCGGGCGGCACAGATACGCAGTATTTT
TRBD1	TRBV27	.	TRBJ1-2	CASSLGTGSRGYTF	TGTGCCAGCAGTCTTGGGACAGGGAGTCGGGGCTACACCTTC